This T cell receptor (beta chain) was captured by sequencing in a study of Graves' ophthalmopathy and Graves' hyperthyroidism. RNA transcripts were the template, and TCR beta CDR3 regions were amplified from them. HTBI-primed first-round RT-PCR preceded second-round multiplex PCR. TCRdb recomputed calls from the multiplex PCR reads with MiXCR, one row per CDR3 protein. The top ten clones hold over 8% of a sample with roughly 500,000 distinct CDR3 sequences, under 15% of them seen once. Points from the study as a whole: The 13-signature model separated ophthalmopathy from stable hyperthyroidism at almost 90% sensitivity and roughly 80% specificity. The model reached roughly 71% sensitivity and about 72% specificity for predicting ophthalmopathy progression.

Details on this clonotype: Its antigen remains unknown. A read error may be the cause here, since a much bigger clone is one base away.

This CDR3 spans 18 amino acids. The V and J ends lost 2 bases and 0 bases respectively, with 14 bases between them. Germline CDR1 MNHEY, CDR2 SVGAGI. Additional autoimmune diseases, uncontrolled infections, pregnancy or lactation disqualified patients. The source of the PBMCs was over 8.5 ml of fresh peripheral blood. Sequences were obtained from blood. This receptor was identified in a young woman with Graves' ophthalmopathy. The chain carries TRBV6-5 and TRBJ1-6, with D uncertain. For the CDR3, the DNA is TGTGCCAGCAGTTACAACGAGCTACCTGGCTCCTATAATTCACCCCTCCACTTT. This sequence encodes CASSYNELPGSYNSPLHF.